A selection of T cell receptor beta chains follows, all from one sample in a study of blood T cell repertoires in COVID-19. Some clones are missing from TCRdb's copy, which holds only in-frame ones; the method was immunoSEQ multiplex PCR. The repertoire holds roughly 670,000 clones, with 70% to 90% as singletons. Input material: peripheral blood. The receptors shown here come from a woman under 30 with acute or convalescent COVID-19. Each CDR3 is given with its conserved first and last residue. The D gene is left open where the match is weak. Clone size is stated in some rows and not others, as once, few, many or a class when expanded.

d_gene,v_gene,j_gene,abundance,CDR3aa,CDR3nt
TRBD2,TRBV27,TRBJ2-7,.,CASSSLAGPYEQYF,TGTGCCAGCAGTTCACTAGCGGGCCCCTACGAGCAGTACTTC
.,TRBV3-1/TRBV3-2,TRBJ2-3,.,CARGAPSADTQYF,TGTGCCAGGGGGGCCCCCAGCGCAGATACGCAGTATTTT
.,TRBV21-1,TRBJ2-7,.,CASSPREGEAYEQYF,TGTGCCAGCAGCCCCCGCGAAGGGGAAGCCTACGAGCAGTACTTC
.,TRBV4-1,TRBJ2-5,.,CASSQGGTQYF,TGCGCCAGCAGCCAAGGCGGGACCCAGTACTTC
.,TRBV9,TRBJ2-3,.,CASSPRLGAESTDTQYF,TGTGCCAGCAGCCCACGCCTTGGGGCGGAGAGCACAGATACGCAGTATTTT
.,TRBV19,TRBJ2-7,.,CASSIAGGAAGEQYF,TGTGCCAGTAGTATAGCCGGCGGGGCCGCAGGCGAGCAGTACTTC
.,TRBV4-3,TRBJ1-1,.,CASSQGSNTEAFF,TGCGCCAGCAGCCAAGGGAGTAACACTGAAGCTTTCTTT
.,TRBV19,TRBJ2-2,.,CASRVQPNTGELFF,TGTGCCAGTCGAGTACAGCCGAACACCGGGGAGCTGTTTTTT
.,TRBV6-5,TRBJ2-5,.,CASSYIAGRETQYF,TGTGCCAGCAGTTACATCGCGGGTAGGGAGACCCAGTACTTC
.,TRBV5-1,TRBJ2-4,.,CASSLSGAKNIQYF,TGCGCCAGCAGCTTGTCCGGGGCCAAAAACATTCAGTACTTC
.,TRBV7-2,TRBJ1-5,.,CASSPQQGNQPQHF,TGTGCCAGCAGCCCCCAGCAGGGCAATCAGCCCCAGCATTTT
TRBD1,TRBV12-3/TRBV12-4,TRBJ1-3,.,CASSTQGANTIYF,TGTGCCAGCAGTACTCAGGGGGCAAACACCATATATTTT
.,TRBV3-1/TRBV3-2,TRBJ1-6,.,CASSQLAQGRSPLHF,TGTGCCAGCAGCCAACTGGCACAGGGCCGATCACCCCTCCACTTT
TRBD1,TRBV5-8,TRBJ1-4,.,CASSPIGGQDYEKLFF,TGTGCCAGCAGCCCAATTGGGGGACAGGATTATGAAAAACTGTTTTTT
.,TRBV28,TRBJ1-1,.,CASTWGGSPEAFF,TGTGCCAGCACCTGGGGGGGGAGCCCTGAAGCTTTCTTT
.,TRBV5-1,TRBJ1-2,.,CASSLDSNYGYTF,TGCGCCAGCAGCTTAGACAGCAACTATGGCTACACCTTC
TRBD1,TRBV11-2,TRBJ2-3,.,CASSPRGGQGYRGTDTQYF,TGTGCCAGCAGCCCCCGGGGGGGACAGGGGTATAGAGGCACAGATACGCAGTATTTT
TRBD2,TRBV6-5,TRBJ2-2,.,CASRGGTGELFF,TGTGCCAGCCGGGGGGGTACCGGGGAGCTGTTTTTT
.,TRBV7-2,TRBJ1-6,.,CASSPTDRNSPLHF,TGTGCCAGCAGCCCAACTGACAGGAATTCACCCCTCCACTTT
TRBD1,TRBV19,TRBJ1-2,.,CASSRTGGSGGYTF,TGTGCCAGTAGTCGGACAGGGGGCTCAGGGGGCTACACCTTC
.,TRBV12-5,TRBJ2-7,.,CASGFTEASYEQYF,TGTGCTAGTGGTTTTACCGAGGCCTCCTACGAGCAGTACTTC
.,TRBV13,TRBJ2-5,.,CASSLAAGPPEAETQYF,TGTGCCAGCAGCCTCGCCGCGGGACCTCCCGAGGCGGAGACCCAGTACTTC
TRBD1,TRBV24-1,TRBJ2-7,once,CATSEATGSGEQYF,TGTGCCACCAGTGAAGCGACAGGGAGTGGCGAGCAGTACTTC
.,TRBV6-4,TRBJ1-2,.,CASSDSAEPSGGYTF,TGTGCCAGCAGTGACTCCGCAGAACCCTCGGGTGGCTACACCTTC
.,TRBV5-5,TRBJ2-7,.,CASSLAWGGYEQYF,TGTGCCAGCAGCTTGGCCTGGGGCGGATACGAGCAGTACTTC
.,TRBV29-1,TRBJ1-2,.,CSVEDTATTSTNYGYTF,TGCAGCGTTGAAGATACGGCCACTACTTCGACTAACTATGGCTACACCTTC
.,TRBV6-5,TRBJ2-7,.,CASSDDRSTYEQYF,TGTGCCAGCAGCGATGACAGGTCGACCTACGAGCAGTACTTC
TRBD1,TRBV7-3,TRBJ2-5,.,CASSSRPLDRVETQYF,TGTGCCAGCAGCTCAAGACCCCTGGACAGGGTTGAGACCCAGTACTTC
.,TRBV7-8,TRBJ1-6,.,CASSLLGTESSYNSPLHF,TGTGCCAGCAGCTTACTGGGCACCGAAAGCTCCTATAATTCACCCCTCCACTTT
.,TRBV3-1/TRBV3-2,TRBJ1-6,once,CASSQTSWGDSLHF,TGTGCCAGCAGCCAAACATCATGGGGGGATAGCCTCCACTTT
TRBD1,TRBV5-1,TRBJ1-1,.,CASSLGGQGSTEAFF,TGCGCCAGCAGCTTGGGGGGACAGGGAAGCACTGAAGCTTTCTTT
TRBD2,TRBV7-6,TRBJ2-5,.,CASSLDRLAGGREETQYF,TGTGCCAGCAGCTTAGACAGACTAGCGGGGGGCCGGGAAGAGACCCAGTACTTC
.,TRBV2,TRBJ1-1,.,CASSLSIMNTEAFF,TGTGCCAGCAGCCTGTCTATAATGAACACTGAAGCTTTCTTT